A selection of T cell receptor beta chains follows, all from one sample in a study of cytomegalovirus exposure and HLA in healthy donors. Method: immunoSEQ multiplex PCR; TCRdb's copy keeps in-frame clones and lacks some. This table holds tens of thousands of clones, around 80% found once. Sequenced sample: PBMCs. The receptors shown here come from a man in his fifties in good health and CMV-seronegative. The CDR3 runs from the conserved cysteine through the conserved F or W. D genes are given only for firm matches. The size entry is marked missing in some rows and otherwise reads once, few, many or a size class.

. | TRBD2 | TRBJ2-3 | TRBV4-2 | TGTGCCAGTGGGGGGGTGCCGCGGGAAGCAGATACGCAGTATTTT | CASGGVPREADTQYF
. | TRBD1 | TRBJ1-2 | TRBV30 | TGTGCCTGGAGTCGGGACAGTTACTATGGCTACACCTTC | CAWSRDSYYGYTF
. | TRBD1 | TRBJ1-1 | TRBV29-1 | TGCAGCGGGGGACAGGGAAACACTGAAGCTTTCTTT | CSGGQGNTEAFF
. | TRBD2 | TRBJ2-1 | TRBV30 | TGTGCCTGGAGTCTCGGGACTAGTCCCTACAATGAGCAGTTCTTC | CAWSLGTSPYNEQFF
few | TRBD2 | TRBJ2-3 | TRBV10-2 | TGCGCCAGCCAGACTAGCGGGAGGATAGATACGCAGTATTTT | CASQTSGRIDTQYF
. | . | TRBJ1-4 | TRBV4-1 | TGCGCCAGCAGCCAAGAAGGGAACACAGAAAGGGGAAAACTGTTTTTT | CASSQEGNTERGKLFF
. | . | TRBJ1-2 | TRBV7-9 | TGTGCCAGCAGCTTAGCGCATCAGGGTTTGGGCTACACCTTC | CASSLAHQGLGYTF
. | TRBD1 | TRBJ1-2 | TRBV14 | TGTGCCAGCAGTCTTACAGGGGTCTATGGCTACACCTTC | CASSLTGVYGYTF
. | TRBD1 | TRBJ1-6 | TRBV7-2 | TGTGCCAGCAGCTCCCCCCGGAGACAGGGAAAGTCACCCCTCCACTTT | CASSSPRRQGKSPLHF
. | . | TRBJ2-7 | TRBV2 | TGTGCCGGGGGGACGGTCCCCTACGAGCAGTACTTC | CAGGTVPYEQYF
. | TRBD1 | TRBJ1-5 | TRBV7-9 | TGTGCCAGCAGCGCCCCAGGGGGCCTTCAGCCCCAGCATTTT | CASSAPGGLQPQHF
. | . | TRBJ1-1 | TRBV6-5 | TGTGCCAGCAGTGGGAGCCAGGGGAGAACTGAAGCTTTCTTT | CASSGSQGRTEAFF
. | . | TRBJ1-3 | TRBV4-3 | TGCGCCAGCAGCCAAGAGGGAGGGGCAAACACCATATATTTT | CASSQEGGANTIYF
. | . | TRBJ2-7 | TRBV2 | TGTGCCAGCAGTGAACCCTTCGGCTACGAGCAGTACTTC | CASSEPFGYEQYF
. | TRBD2 | TRBJ2-2 | TRBV2 | TGTGCCAGCAGACAATTAGCGGGAGTAGTAACCGGGGAGCTGTTTTTT | CASRQLAGVVTGELFF
. | TRBD1 | TRBJ2-7 | TRBV5-1 | TGCGCCAGCAGCTTGCTGACAGGGGACCGCGAGCAGTACTTC | CASSLLTGDREQYF
. | . | TRBJ2-5 | TRBV27 | TGTGCCAGCAGAAGACGGGTGGGAGAGACCCAGTACTTC | CASRRRVGETQYF
. | TRBD1 | TRBJ2-6 | TRBV5-1 | TGCGCCAGCAGCCTGGGACAGGCGGCCATCTCTGGGGCCAACGTCCTGACTTTC | CASSLGQAAISGANVLTF
once | . | TRBJ1-2 | TRBV7-2 | TGTGCCAGCAGCCCGACAGCCACCCCCTATGGCTACACCTTC | CASSPTATPYGYTF
. | . | TRBJ1-5 | TRBV19 | TGTGCCAGTAGTCCTCCTCAGGGGTATAGCAATCAGCCCCAGCATTTT | CASSPPQGYSNQPQHF
. | . | TRBJ1-1 | TRBV5-1 | TGCGCCAGCAGCTTGGGTGACTTACCGAACACTGAAGCTTTCTTT | CASSLGDLPNTEAFF
once | . | TRBJ1-5 | TRBV28 | TGTGCCAGCAGATCCTTTCAGGAATATAGCAATCAGCCCCAGCATTTT | CASRSFQEYSNQPQHF
. | TRBD1 | TRBJ2-1 | TRBV7-9 | TGTGCCAGCAGCTTAGAAGCGGGACAGGGGACGGGTGAGCAGTTCTTC | CASSLEAGQGTGEQFF
. | TRBD1 | TRBJ2-7 | TRBV10-3 | TGTGCCATCAGTGACGGGACAGCCTCCCACGAGCAGTACTTC | CAISDGTASHEQYF
. | TRBD1 | TRBJ2-1 | TRBV5-1 | TGCGCCAGCAGCCACGGACAGGGCTACAATGAGCAGTTCTTC | CASSHGQGYNEQFF
. | TRBD2 | TRBJ2-7 | TRBV27 | TGTGCCAGCAAAGGGACTAGCGGGCACTACGAGCAGTACTTC | CASKGTSGHYEQYF
few | . | TRBJ2-7 | TRBV7-9 | TGTGCCAGCAGCCCAACGGGTTACGAGCAGTACTTC | CASSPTGYEQYF
few | . | TRBJ2-7 | TRBV29-1 | TGCAGCGTCCGGGACAACTCCTACGAGCAGTACTTC | CSVRDNSYEQYF
once | . | TRBJ2-1 | TRBV2 | TGTGCCAGCAGTGGACTGAGCTCCTACAATGAGCAGTTCTTC | CASSGLSSYNEQFF
. | . | TRBJ1-2 | TRBV6-5 | TGTGCCAGCAGTTCCTTCCCGAGGACTAACTATGGCTACACCTTC | CASSSFPRTNYGYTF
once | TRBD2 | TRBJ2-7 | TRBV6-5 | TGTGCCAGCAGTTACACCAGGGAGGGTACCTACGAGCAGTACTTC | CASSYTREGTYEQYF
once | TRBD1 | TRBJ2-1 | TRBV7-2 | TGTGCCAGCAGCAGGGGTTTAGGGGGCACCTACAATGAGCAGTTCTTC | CASSRGLGGTYNEQFF
. | . | TRBJ2-7 | TRBV27 | TGTGCCAGCAAGTCGTGGACACCCCACGAGCAGTACTTC | CASKSWTPHEQYF
. | TRBD2 | TRBJ2-3 | TRBV4-3 | TGCGCCAGCAGCCAAGATGGCCAGAGAGGACTAGCGGGAGCCGATACGCAGTATTTT | CASSQDGQRGLAGADTQYF
. | . | TRBJ1-2 | TRBV6-1 | TGTGCCAGCAGTCAGGGGCCCGCGGGCTATGGCTACACCTTC | CASSQGPAGYGYTF
. | . | TRBJ1-2 | TRBV29-1 | TGCAGCGTTGGGGTGGGCAGACGGCATGGCTACACCTTC | CSVGVGRRHGYTF
. | TRBD2 | TRBJ2-5 | TRBV19 | TGTGCCAGTAGTAACGGGACTAGCGGGAGTGAGACCCAGTACTTC | CASSNGTSGSETQYF
. | TRBD2 | TRBJ2-3 | TRBV6-5 | TGTGCCAGCAGTTTTACCGGGGGGGGTACAGATACGCAGTATTTT | CASSFTGGGTDTQYF
few | . | TRBJ1-5 | TRBV19 | TGTGCCAGTAGACGTGATCAGGGAAGCAATCAGCCCCAGCATTTT | CASRRDQGSNQPQHF
. | TRBD1 | TRBJ1-1 | TRBV5-6 | TGTGCCAGCAGCCCCCGCCGGACAGGGTTTGAATCAAGCACTGAAGCTTTCTTT | CASSPRRTGFESSTEAFF